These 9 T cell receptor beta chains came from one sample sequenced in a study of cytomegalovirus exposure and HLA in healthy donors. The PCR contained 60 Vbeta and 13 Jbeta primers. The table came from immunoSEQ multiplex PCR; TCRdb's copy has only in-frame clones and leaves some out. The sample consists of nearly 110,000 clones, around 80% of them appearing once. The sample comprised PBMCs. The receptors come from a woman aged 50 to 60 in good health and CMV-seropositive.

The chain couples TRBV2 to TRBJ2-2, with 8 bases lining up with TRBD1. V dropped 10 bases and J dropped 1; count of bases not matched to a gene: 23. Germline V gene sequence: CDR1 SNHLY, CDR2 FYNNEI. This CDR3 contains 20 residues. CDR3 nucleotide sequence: TGTGCCACCCGTCAACGGTCCGGGACAGGTTGGGCCGAGAACACCGGGGAGCTGTTTTTT. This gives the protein CATRQRSGTGWAENTGELFF.

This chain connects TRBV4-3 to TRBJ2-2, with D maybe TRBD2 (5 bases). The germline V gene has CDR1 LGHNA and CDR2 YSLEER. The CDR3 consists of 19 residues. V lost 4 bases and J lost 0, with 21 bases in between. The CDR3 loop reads CASSRQTGWTGTNTGELFF. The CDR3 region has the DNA TGCGCCAGCAGCCGCCAAACGGGGTGGACGGGGACGAACACCGGGGAGCTGTTTTTT.

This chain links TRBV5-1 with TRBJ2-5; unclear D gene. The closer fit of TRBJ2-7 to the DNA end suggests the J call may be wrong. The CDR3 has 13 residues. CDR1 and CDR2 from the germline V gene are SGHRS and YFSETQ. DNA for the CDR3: TGCGCCAGCAGCCCGACGGACTCCTACGAGCAGTACTTC. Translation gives CASSPTDSYEQYF.

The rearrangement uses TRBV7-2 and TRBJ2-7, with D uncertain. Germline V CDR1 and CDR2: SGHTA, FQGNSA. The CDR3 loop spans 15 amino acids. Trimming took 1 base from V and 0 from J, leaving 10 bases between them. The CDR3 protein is CASSLVPDPSYEQYF. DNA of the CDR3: TGTGCCAGCAGCTTAGTACCAGATCCCTCCTACGAGCAGTACTTC.

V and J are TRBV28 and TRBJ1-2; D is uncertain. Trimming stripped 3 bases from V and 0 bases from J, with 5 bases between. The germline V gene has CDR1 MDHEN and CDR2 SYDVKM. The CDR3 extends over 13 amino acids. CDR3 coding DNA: TGTGCCAGCAGTTTTGCGGCTAACTATGGCTACACCTTC. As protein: CASSFAANYGYTF.

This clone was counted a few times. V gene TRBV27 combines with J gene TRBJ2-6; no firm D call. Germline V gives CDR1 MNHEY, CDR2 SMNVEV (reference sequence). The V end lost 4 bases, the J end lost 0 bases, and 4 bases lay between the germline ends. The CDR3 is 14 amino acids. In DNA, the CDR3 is TGTGCCAGCAGTTCTCTCTCTGGGGCCAACGTCCTGACTTTC. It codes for CASSSLSGANVLTF.

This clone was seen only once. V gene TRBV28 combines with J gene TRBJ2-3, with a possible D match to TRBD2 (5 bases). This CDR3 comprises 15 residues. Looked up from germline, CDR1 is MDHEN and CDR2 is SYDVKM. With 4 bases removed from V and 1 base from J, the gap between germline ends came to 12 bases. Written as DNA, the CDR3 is TGTGCCAGCAGTTCCGTGGGGAGCGGCACAGATACGCAGTATTTT. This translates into CASSSVGSGTDTQYF.

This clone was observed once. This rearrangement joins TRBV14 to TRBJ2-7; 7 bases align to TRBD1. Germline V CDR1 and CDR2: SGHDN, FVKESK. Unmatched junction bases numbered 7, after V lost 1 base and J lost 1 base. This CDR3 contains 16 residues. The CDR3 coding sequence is TGTGCCAGCAGCCAAGCGTTGGGGACAGCGTCCTACGAGCAGTACTTC. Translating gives CASSQALGTASYEQYF.

The CDR3 DNA is TGTGCCAGCAGTTACGGAGGCAGCTTTATGAACACTGAAGCTTTCTTT. As protein: CASSYGGSFMNTEAFF. The V and J genes are TRBV6-5 and TRBJ1-1; D gene uncertain. The CDR3 loop spans 16 amino acids. Between the trimmed V and J ends, which lost 2 bases and 0 bases, there was a span of 13 bases. Germline CDR1 and CDR2: MNHEY and SVGAGI.